This T cell receptor beta chain was recovered during a study of blood T cells in healthy people across ages (dated by TCRdb to the mid-2010s). Background on the whole study: In model experiments, template switching captured roughly one uniquely barcoded TCR beta cDNA molecule for every two T cells. Age-related changes in TCR beta repertoire diversity were measured in the study by deep sequencing normalized with unique cDNA molecular identifiers. The donors were divided into four age groups: young (average approximately 15 years), middle-aged (about 39), aged (about 61) and long-lived (82). To avoid experimental bias, donors of different ages were spread randomly across the sequencing lanes. Two additional independent replicas of 1 million unique cDNA reads from the same blood draw were analyzed for two donors (one aged 18 to 29 and one aged 80 or older).

Systemically healthy Caucasian individuals from Russia, approximately 39 in total and aged about 6 to 90 years, were included as donors. Each donor gave around 9.8 milliliters of peripheral blood, collected into EDTA-treated Vacutainer tubes. PBMCs were isolated by Ficoll-Paque density-gradient centrifugation, with at least 6.5 million obtained per sample. Trizol reagent was used to extract total RNA from the PBMCs, yielding at least 6 micrograms per sample. For every donor, an aliquot of PBMCs went through flow cytometry to measure the percentages of naive CD45RAhigh/CD27high T cells. Libraries were built with 5' RACE. Sequencing used an Illumina HiSeq 2500. The second PCR ran for roughly 6 to 11 cycles and used a J-beta primer mix along with a sample-barcoded 5' primer. Each TCR beta cDNA molecule received a unique molecular identifier from a template-switch 5' adaptor carrying 12 random nucleotides. Each sample yielded at least 2.5 million CDR3-containing paired-end reads. The Mint cDNA synthesis kit, primed by a TRBC-specific oligonucleotide, was used to synthesize first-strand cDNA from all RNA. All cDNA was treated with uracil-DNA glycosylase and then went through a first 18-cycle PCR with the universal primers M1SS and BC2_uni_R. Under the source paper's analysis protocol: For normalization, 1 million high-quality reads, each with a distinct molecular identifier, were randomly selected from each sample. Reads sharing molecular identifiers were discarded rather than binned into consensus sequences. MiTCR, with a Q25 quality threshold and the strictest error-elimination algorithm, was used for CDR3 identification, clonotype clustering and error correction. A nonparametric unseen species model with Euler transformation was used to estimate a lower bound on total TCR beta diversity. TCRdb itself trimmed the public reads at Q25 with fastp, ran MiXCR and retained productive beta chains. Every CDR3 protein is listed once, alongside the most common genes and DNA of its rows. The V and J calls follow TCRdb's processing rather than the paper's. For this sample there are 1.5 million to 1.9 million distinct CDR3 sequences; 35% to 45% appear just once. The ten largest clones add up to about 4.1% of the sample.

What the work shows at the level of the full study, not this receptor alone: The CMV infection status of donors was not known, potentially confounding age-related changes in expanded clonotypes. The percentage of naive T cells measured by flow cytometry correlated strongly with observed TCR beta diversity. Bulk unsorted PBMC profiling prevented conclusive comparison of naive and antigen-experienced compartments. Total diversity estimates from one million sequenced T cells were considered lower bounds and underestimates. The long-lived group showed more naive CD4+ T cells, fewer expanded clones and increased TCR diversity than the aged group, suggesting age selection. As age increased, observed TCR beta diversity per million T cells dropped in a roughly linear way, and a significant reduction was already evident by age about 40.

At the junction V is shortened by 4 bases and J by 10 bases, with 17 bases in between. Based on the germline V gene, the CDR1 and CDR2 sequences are SGHDT and YYEEEE. Inclusive of the bounding cysteine and phenylalanine, the CDR3 is 13 residues long. Here the CDR3 DNA is all that survives: 39 bases in frame from base 1. To note about this clonotype: It lacks a known antigen. No clone much larger than this one lies a single base away; base qualities are absent.

Sequenced material: blood. The V and J genes are TRBV5-6 and TRBJ1-2; the D gene cannot be resolved reliably. This TCR was sampled from a woman aged 18-29 years in good health. For the CDR3, the sequence is CASSQAAARHYTF. The sequence in DNA is TGTGCCAGCAGCCAGGCAGCGGCCAGACACTACACCTTC. Supplemented by the reference TRBV5-6 and TRBJ1-2 proteins around the CDR3, the complete variable domain is DAGVTQSPTHLIKTRGQQVTLRCSPKSGHDTVSWYQQALGQGPQFIFQYYEEEERQRGNFPDRFSGHQFPNYSSELNVNALLLGDSALYLCASSQAAARHYTFGSGTRLTVV.